This passage covers 6 T cell receptor beta chains from one sample sequenced in a study of cytomegalovirus exposure and HLA in healthy donors. Primers included in the PCR were 60 Vbeta and 13 Jbeta primers. Only in-frame clones appear in the TCRdb table, and some are missing; sequencing was by immunoSEQ multiplex PCR. The data contain under 110,000 clones, roughly 82% of them singletons. Sequencing was carried out using PBMCs. The source of these receptors is a man aged 45-65 years in good health and CMV-seronegative.

The rearrangement uses TRBV5-4 and TRBJ1-3, with a tentative D call TRBD1 (6 bases). The V gene lost 4 bases and the J gene lost 2 bases, with 13 bases spanning the gap. Germline assignment: CDR1 SGHNT and CDR2 YYREEE (reference sequence). The CDR3 runs 15 residues. This chain's CDR3 is CASSRSQGTGNTIYF. The DNA for the CDR3 is TGTGCCAGCAGCAGAAGCCAGGGGACTGGAAACACCATATATTTT.

V gene TRBV18 combines with J gene TRBJ2-1, with 9 bases aligning to TRBD1. J was trimmed by 3 bases and V by 0 bases; bases with no gene match: 9. Germline V gene data show CDR1 as KGHSH and CDR2 as LQKENI. CDR3 size: 18 residues. CDR3 DNA sequence: TGTGCCAGCTCACCACCGCAAGCCCCGGGACAGGGCTACAATGAGCAGTTCTTC. Translation: CASSPPQAPGQGYNEQFF.

The chain combines TRBV2 with TRBJ1-2; 10 bases match TRBD1. There are 13 residues in the CDR3. V lost 6 bases, J lost 3 bases, and 1 base stayed unmatched. CDR1 is SNHLY and CDR2 is FYNNEI in the germline V gene. The CDR3, as DNA: TGTGCCAGCAGGGGGACAGGGGACTATGGCTACACCTTC. Protein: CASRGTGDYGYTF.

This rearrangement joins TRBV10-3 to TRBJ2-1; D possibly corresponds to TRBD1 (6 bases). The V gene lost 7 bases and the J gene lost 6 bases, with 19 bases spanning the gap. Germline CDR1 ENHRY, CDR2 SYGVKD. This CDR3 comprises 15 residues. CDR3 nucleotides: TGTGCCATCACCCAAAGGACAGAGTCACCCAATGAGCAGTTCTTC. Translation gives CAITQRTESPNEQFF.

V usage is TRBV5-1 and J usage is TRBJ2-1; 9 nucleotides line up with TRBD1. V lost 1 base, J lost 9 bases, and 5 bases stayed unmatched. The germline CDR1 and CDR2 sequences are SGHRS and YFSETQ. The CDR3 sequence is 14 residues long. The CDR3 here is CASSLRQGDGEQFF. The CDR3 DNA is TGCGCCAGCAGCTTGAGACAGGGGGACGGTGAGCAGTTCTTC.

The CDR3 bases are TGTGCCACCAGCGGCGTGGGGGGAAGCTCCTACAATGAGCAGTTCTTC. It yields the protein CATSGVGGSSYNEQFF. V gene TRBV15 combines with J gene TRBJ2-1; D is perhaps TRBD2 (6 bases). Per germline, CDR1 LNHNV and CDR2 YYDKDF (reference sequence). The CDR3 spans 16 residues. V was shortened by 5 bases and J by 0 bases, with 14 bases between the two germline ends.